A single sample gave rise to the 3 T cell receptor beta chains below, sequenced in a study of T cells after posttransplantation cyclophosphamide (dated by TCRdb to about 2016). A control cohort of 11 patients who had been given myeloablative marrow transplants with methotrexate plus a calcineurin inhibitor was sampled 1 year after transplant. Library preparation employed the immunoSEQ multiplex PCR assay. TCRdb carries this immuneACCESS record with in-frame sequences only. Its versions omit some clonotypes, under half of them owing to an unresolved V gene in the studies checked, with the rest unexplained. The sample table holds roughly 11,000 clones, of which approximately 81% were seen once. The leading ten clones occupy around 3.7% of the sample. Specimen: PBMCs, collected around 350 days after allogeneic stem cell transplant with calcineurin inhibitor and methotrexate. All receptors come from a male patient between 25 and 39 years old who received an allogeneic stem cell transplant from an unrelated donor, was CMV-positive, and had acute GVHD only. After a transplant, the donor of the graft may account for some T cells.

The chain links TRBV19 to TRBJ2-7; maybe TRBD2 (6 bases). With 5 bases removed from V and 1 base from J, the gap between germline ends came to 15 bases. Germline CDR1 reads LNHDA; CDR2 reads SQIVND (reference sequence). This CDR3 spans 15 amino acids. The CDR3 region is CASSRPGGGSYEQYF. The CDR3 bases are TGTGCCAGTAGTCGCCCCGGGGGAGGATCCTACGAGCAGTACTTC.

CDR3: CASSPVTSGGNTDTQYF. The CDR3, as DNA: TGTGCCAGCAGCCCCGTGACTAGCGGGGGGAACACAGATACGCAGTATTTT. The chain couples TRBV11-3 to TRBJ2-3; 13 positions agree with TRBD2. The CDR3 is 17 residues long. The germline gives CDR1 SGHNT, CDR2 YENEEA. V lost 5 bases, J lost 2 bases, and 7 bases stayed unmatched.

This rearrangement joins TRBV5-6 to TRBJ1-2, with a tentative D call TRBD1 (5 bases). This CDR3 comprises 17 residues. Trimming cost V 9 bases and J 6 bases, with 30 bases left between them. Germline loops: CDR1 SGHDT, CDR2 YYEEEE. The CDR3 sequence: CATHSKNPGPLMDGYTF. The CDR3 DNA is TGTGCCACCCACTCGAAGAATCCAGGGCCCCTTATGGATGGCTACACCTTC. The full variable domain, its missing parts supplied by reference TRBV5-6 and TRBJ1-2, is DAGVTQSPTHLIKTRGQQVTLRCSPKSGHDTVSWYQQALGQGPQFIFQYYEEEERQRGNFPDRFSGHQFPNYSSELNVNALLLGDSALYLCATHSKNPGPLMDGYTFGSGTRLTVV.